The 14 T cell receptor beta chains below come from one sample, sequenced in a study of blood T cell repertoires in COVID-19. The assay was immunoSEQ multiplex PCR, and TCRdb's table has in-frame clones only and misses some. The table has 350,000 to 450,000 clones, approximately 89% seen once; the top ten hold 1.5% to 1.7%. Sequencing was performed on peripheral blood. The source of these receptors is a woman aged 40 to 49 with COVID-19, enrolled during active disease.

This chain uses TRBV7-2 with TRBJ1-1; D gene unclear. The germline V gene has CDR1 SGHTA and CDR2 FQGNSA. V lost 1 base and J 9 bases, leaving 12 bases between the germline ends. This CDR3 is 13 amino acids long. The CDR3 DNA reads as TGTGCCAGCAGCTTAGGTCAACAGCAGAAAGCTTTCTTT. It is translated as CASSLGQQQKAFF.

The V and J genes are TRBV7-3 and TRBJ2-5, with 7 bases lining up with TRBD1. CDR3 length: 15 amino acids. J gave up 2 bases and V 5 bases, and 8 bases lay outside the gene matches. Germline values: CDR1 SGHTA, CDR2 FQGTGA. CDR3 in DNA: TGTGCCAGCAGCCTACAGGGGAATAGGCAAGAGACCCAGTACTTC. As protein: CASSLQGNRQETQYF.

The rearrangement uses TRBV7-9 and TRBJ1-2; TRBD1 agrees at 7 bases. Trimming cost V 3 bases and J 3 bases; bases outside gene matches: 10. Germline V gives CDR1 SEHNR, CDR2 FQNEAQ (reference sequence). The CDR3 loop spans 16 amino acids. CDR3 region: CASSLRQGKEDYGYTF. The DNA of the CDR3 is TGTGCCAGCAGCTTGCGACAGGGTAAGGAGGACTATGGCTACACCTTC.

V is TRBV10-1 and J is TRBJ1-4; 11 nucleotides align to TRBD1. This CDR3 spans 19 amino acids. The V gene end was trimmed by 0 bases and the J gene end by 2 bases; junction bases not matched to a gene: 8. The germline CDR1 and CDR2 sequences are WNHNN and SYGVQD (reference sequence). The DNA of the CDR3 is TGCGCCAGCAGTGAGTCGAAAGGACAGGGGGCAGGTACTAATGAAAAACTGTTTTTT. Translation gives CASSESKGQGAGTNEKLFF.

The chain couples TRBV30 to TRBJ1-3, with D tentatively TRBD1 (6 bases). The CDR3 consists of 13 residues. V was trimmed by 5 bases and J by 3 bases, leaving 11 bases between them. Germline CDR1 reads GTSNPN; CDR2 reads SVGIG (reference sequence). The CDR3 region is CAWGSGVGNTIYF. CDR3 DNA sequence: TGTGCCTGGGGATCAGGGGTTGGAAACACCATATATTTT.

The rearrangement uses TRBV24-1 and TRBJ2-5; 9 bases align to TRBD1. CDR3 length: 15 amino acids. Germline V CDR1 and CDR2: KGHDR, SFDVKD. After removal of 3 bases from V and 1 base from J, the junction contained 2 bases not matched to a gene. CDR3 sequence (DNA): TGTGCCACCAGTGATCAGACAGGGGGCCAAGAGACCCAGTACTTC. Translation gives CATSDQTGGQETQYF.

The chain has TRBV24-1 and TRBJ2-7; 9 bases match TRBD1. This CDR3 comprises 14 residues. Germline V gene sequence: CDR1 KGHDR, CDR2 SFDVKD. Trimming at V came to 5 bases and at J to 4 bases, leaving 5 bases not matched to a gene. The CDR3 loop is CATSATGTGYEQYF. Here the CDR3 DNA reads TGTGCCACCAGTGCTACCGGGACAGGGTACGAGCAGTACTTC.

The chain employs TRBV27 and TRBJ2-7; the D gene is possibly TRBD1 (6 bases). Looked up from germline, CDR1 is MNHEY and CDR2 is SMNVEV (reference sequence). Deletions cut 5 bases from V and 3 bases from J, with 11 bases between. The CDR3 covers 13 residues. The CDR3 DNA sequence: TGTGCCAGCAGTCCCCGGGACATCTACGAGCAGTACTTC. Translation gives CASSPRDIYEQYF.

The genes are TRBV29-1 and TRBJ1-2; TRBD1 might be the D (6 bases). Trimming cost V 1 base and J 4 bases, with 10 bases left between them. Germline lookup yields CDR1 SQVTM and CDR2 ANQGSEA. The CDR3 is made up of 13 amino acids. CDR3 sequence: CSVEGTGSYGYTF. CDR3 DNA: TGCAGCGTTGAAGGAACAGGGAGCTATGGCTACACCTTC.

The rearrangement links TRBV27 to TRBJ2-2; TRBD1 matches 11 bases. The ends lost 3 bases at V and 3 bases at J; junction bases unmatched: 6. The CDR3 contains 17 residues. The germline V gene encodes CDR1 MNHEY and CDR2 SMNVEV (reference sequence). The CDR3, as DNA: TGTGCCAGCAGTTTGCCCGGACAGGGGGCACACACCGGGGAGCTGTTTTTT. Amino acids: CASSLPGQGAHTGELFF.

This clone showed up just a few times. This chain links TRBV27 with TRBJ1-1, with 9 nucleotides matching TRBD1. The CDR3 sequence is 13 residues long. CDR1 and CDR2 from the germline V gene are MNHEY and SMNVEV (reference sequence). V dropped 6 bases and J dropped 11; count of bases not matched to a gene: 10. This chain's CDR3 is CASSSLAGQGAFF. CDR3 sequence (DNA): TGTGCCAGCAGCTCACTCGCGGGACAGGGTGCTTTCTTT.

V usage is TRBV4-3 and J usage is TRBJ2-3, with TRBD1 matching over 10 bases. J lost 2 bases, V lost 4 bases, and 3 bases had no gene match. The CDR3 totals 15 residues. Per the germline V gene, CDR1 is LGHNA and CDR2 is YSLEER. CDR3: CASSRDRGSTDTQYF. The DNA for the CDR3 is TGCGCCAGCAGCCGGGACAGGGGTTCCACAGATACGCAGTATTTT.

The sample holds one count of this clone. The chain employs TRBV5-6 and TRBJ1-5; maybe TRBD1 (5 bases). Per germline, CDR1 SGHDT and CDR2 YYEEEE. The CDR3 has 16 amino acids. Deletions cut 4 bases from V and 0 bases from J, with 14 bases between. CDR3 nucleotide sequence: TGTGCCAGCAGCAGCTTACAGGAGTATAGCAATCAGCCCCAGCATTTT. Translation: CASSSLQEYSNQPQHF. Full variable domain (remainder filled in from reference TRBV5-6 and TRBJ1-5): DAGVTQSPTHLIKTRGQQVTLRCSPKSGHDTVSWYQQALGQGPQFIFQYYEEEERQRGNFPDRFSGHQFPNYSSELNVNALLLGDSALYLCASSSLQEYSNQPQHFGDGTRLSIL.

The V call is TRBV5-1, the J call TRBJ2-1; D is perhaps TRBD2 (6 bases). The V end was cut by 5 bases, the J end by 5 bases, with 14 bases between. Germline values: CDR1 SGHRS, CDR2 YFSETQ. This CDR3 is built from 14 residues. As DNA, the CDR3 is TGCGCCAGCAGGGAAATTAGCGGTGACAATGAGCAGTTCTTC. Protein sequence: CASREISGDNEQFF.